These 16 T cell receptor beta chains were all obtained from the same sample, sequenced in a study of T-cell memory formation after mild COVID-19 (dated by TCRdb to the early 2020s). The protocol used for the library was 5' RACE. Sequencing relied on an Illumina NovaSeq 6000. TCRdb cleaned the public reads at Q25 with fastp, built clones with MiXCR and kept in-frame beta chains. Identical CDR3 protein sequences are pooled into one entry, listed with their most common genes and DNA. Present in this sample are about 470,000 distinct CDR3 sequences, 15% to 20% of which were seen just once. Clones ranked in the top ten supply approximately 13% of the sample. Material: PBMCs or a T cell subset sorted from them (not recorded which). The source is an adult woman who had mild COVID-19 (a few samples of this study predate the infection). The sample titles of this study are shuffled in the database, so cell type and time point are left out; the donor was told from shared clones.

This clonotype has more than one count but fewer than ten. The chain joins TRBV5-1 to TRBJ1-3; no definite D call. This CDR3 is 16 amino acids long. V was cut by 1 base and J by 1 base, with 12 bases left in between. Germline V gives CDR1 SGHRS, CDR2 YFSETQ. Here the CDR3 DNA reads TGCGCCAGCAGCTTGAGTCTGGGGATTTCTGGAAACACCATATATTTT. Encoded protein: CASSLSLGISGNTIYF.

This clonotype was observed at least ten times. The rearrangement links TRBV7-2 to TRBJ1-1; D not resolved. V dropped 1 base and J dropped 6 bases, with 6 bases sitting between them. The CDR3 loop spans 12 amino acids. Germline values: CDR1 SGHTA, CDR2 FQGNSA. CDR3 sequence (DNA): TGTGCCAGCAGCTTAGTGGTCGCTGAAGCTTTCTTT. Its protein is CASSLVVAEAFF.

This chain connects TRBV7-6 to TRBJ2-7; TRBD1 is a possible D gene (6 bases). Germline loops: CDR1 SGHVS, CDR2 FNYEAQ. The CDR3 loop spans 15 amino acids. V gave up 5 bases and J gave up 3 bases, with 17 bases separating them. CDR3 nucleotides: TGTGCCAGCAGCCCCCGCGAGACAGGCGGCTACGAGCAGTACTTC. Translated, it gives CASSPRETGGYEQYF.

The chain employs TRBV7-3 and TRBJ2-3; D is perhaps TRBD1 (5 bases). V was shortened by 2 bases and J by 10 bases, with 16 bases between the two germline ends. Germline V gene sequence: CDR1 SGHTA, CDR2 FQGTGA. The CDR3 consists of 14 residues. CDR3 nucleotides: TGTGCCAGCAGCTTAGGGGCGTTAGTCGGGTCGCAGTATTTT. Amino acids: CASSLGALVGSQYF.

The genes are TRBV3-1 and TRBJ2-3; tentatively, D is TRBD2 (7 bases). With 6 bases removed from V and 6 bases from J, the gap between germline ends came to 22 bases. The CDR3 is made up of 16 amino acids. CDR1 and CDR2 from the germline V gene are LGHDT and YNNKEL (reference sequence). In DNA, the CDR3 is TGTGCCAGCAGGTCCGACGAGGGGGGGCTAAGGGATACGCAGTATTTT. This encodes CASRSDEGGLRDTQYF.

This sequence joins TRBV7-2 and TRBJ1-1; D call uncertain. Trimming stripped 6 bases from V and 0 bases from J, with 17 bases between. The CDR3 is made up of 16 amino acids. CDR1 is SGHTA and CDR2 is FQGNSA in the germline V gene. The CDR3 loop is CASRSGPYPMNTEAFF. CDR3 sequence (DNA): TGTGCCAGCAGGTCCGGGCCCTATCCGATGAACACTGAAGCTTTCTTT.

This clonotype came up many times. The chain uses TRBV28 and TRBJ1-1, with a possible D match to TRBD1 (5 bases). Germline CDR1 is MDHEN and CDR2 is SYDVKM. Trimming cost V 3 bases and J 7 bases, with 9 bases left between them. The CDR3 extends over 12 amino acids. CDR3 in amino acids: CASSFPRDEAFF. In nucleotides, the CDR3 is TGTGCCAGCAGTTTCCCCAGGGATGAAGCTTTCTTT.

The genes are TRBV9 and TRBJ1-2, with D possibly being TRBD1 (5 bases). V lost 0 bases to trimming and J lost 6 bases, with 21 bases between them. The CDR3 has 17 residues. CDR1 is SGDLS, CDR2 YYNGEE, per germline. In DNA form, the CDR3 reads TGTGCCAGCAGCGTAGCTGGGGGGGGTGCGAGTAGGGATGGCTACACCTTC. Translating it yields CASSVAGGGASRDGYTF.

This clonotype was counted only a few times. The V call is TRBV12-3 or TRBV12-4, the J call TRBJ1-2; possibly TRBD1 for D (5 bases). The CDR3 contains 15 residues. V was shortened by 3 bases and J by 0 bases, with 11 bases between the two germline ends. The CDR3 nucleotides are TGTGCCAGCAGTTTCCCCGACAGAGCTAACTATGGCTACACCTTC. Its translation is CASSFPDRANYGYTF.

V and J are TRBV7-3 and TRBJ1-5, with no clear D. From germline, CDR1 is SGHTA and CDR2 FQGTGA. V lost 2 bases and J 2 bases, leaving 16 bases between the germline ends. The CDR3 sequence is 17 residues long. The CDR3 bases are TGTGCCAGCAGCTTACCCGCGTTCCCCAAGGGCAATCAGCCCCAGCATTTT. As protein: CASSLPAFPKGNQPQHF.

The sample holds many counts of this clonotype. The V and J genes are TRBV4-3 and TRBJ1-2, with TRBD1 matching 7 bases. Germline-derived CDR1 and CDR2 are LGHNA and YSLEER. The CDR3 extends over 15 amino acids. After removal of 1 base from V and 1 base from J, the junction contained 3 bases not matched to a gene. CDR3 residues: CASSQGQGSNYGYTF. CDR3 coding DNA: TGCGCCAGCAGCCAAGGACAGGGAAGTAACTATGGCTACACCTTC.

This clonotype has a handful of counts. The chain combines TRBV3-1 with TRBJ1-1; possible D gene TRBD1, 5 bases. The germline V gene has CDR1 LGHDT and CDR2 YNNKEL (reference sequence). CDR3 length: 14 residues. The ends were cut back, 4 bases at V and 4 bases at J, with 13 bases in the middle. The chain's CDR3 is CASSPQGGGTEAFF. Here the CDR3 DNA reads TGTGCCAGCAGCCCGCAGGGTGGTGGCACTGAAGCTTTCTTT.

The gene calls are TRBV6-5 and TRBJ1-5; D is ambiguous. V lost 2 bases to trimming and J lost 0 bases, with 17 bases between them. Germline V gene lookup returns CDR1 MNHEY and CDR2 SVGAGI. This CDR3 is built from 18 residues. This CDR3 reads CASSYPTHPRVSNQPQHF. CDR3 coding DNA: TGTGCCAGCAGTTACCCTACCCACCCACGGGTTAGCAATCAGCCCCAGCATTTT.

This clonotype was counted between two and nine times. V is TRBV6-2 or TRBV6-3 and J is TRBJ2-7; 9 bases map to TRBD2. The CDR3 covers 15 residues. CDR1 and CDR2 (germline): MNHEY, SVGEGT. V lost 2 bases, J lost 5 bases, and 7 bases stayed unmatched. The DNA for the CDR3 is TGTGCCAGCAGTTACCCGGCGGGGGGGCCTGACGAGCAGTACTTC. Amino acid sequence: CASSYPAGGPDEQYF.

In this sample, this clonotype turned up a few times. The chain is built from TRBV5-5 and TRBJ1-2; TRBD1 aligns across 12 bases. This CDR3 region has 15 residues. The germline gives CDR1 SGHKS, CDR2 YYEKEE (reference sequence). V lost 4 bases, J lost 8 bases, and 9 bases stayed unmatched. The CDR3 region has the DNA TGTGCCAGCAGCGAGGGGACAGGGGGCGCGTGGGGCTACACCTTC. Translating gives CASSEGTGGAWGYTF.

This clonotype came up a few times. The chain couples TRBV5-1 to TRBJ2-3; possible D gene TRBD1, 5 bases. Germline values: CDR1 SGHRS, CDR2 YFSETQ. The V gene lost 0 bases and the J gene lost 6 bases, with 11 bases spanning the gap. There are 14 residues in the CDR3. The CDR3 DNA reads TGCGCCAGCAGCTTGGCAGGGCCTCAGGATACGCAGTATTTT. Amino acid sequence: CASSLAGPQDTQYF.